This TCR beta chain came from a study of shared clonotypes between healthy human individuals. Assay used: immunoSEQ multiplex PCR; TCRdb lists only in-frame clones, some missing. The top ten hold 24% of the sample, which has about 700,000 clones, about 91% seen once. Whole-study findings and limits: Non-shared clonotypes had lower generation probabilities than those shared by all four donors. Naive subsets usually exceeded memory subsets in estimated richness.

Naivety among CD8 cells was defined by CD45RO negativity and positive CCR7 selection, thereby excluding terminally differentiated effector memory CD45RA+ cells. The donor population consisted of healthy HIV-negative adults with no recent acute infections or vaccinations. Turning to this clone: Antigen specificity is unknown.

The CDR3 contains 16 residues. Germline assignment: CDR1 LNHNV and CDR2 YYDKDF (reference sequence). The ends were cut back, 5 bases at V and 6 bases at J, with 20 bases in the middle. The sequence was collected from a man aged 25 to 40 in good health. Sequenced input: naive CD8+ T cells sorted from blood. This rearrangement joins TRBV15 to TRBJ1-5, with a tentative D call TRBD1 (6 bases). The CDR3 reads CATSGRRVGAGQPQHF. The DNA of the CDR3 is TGTGCCACCAGCGGTCGGCGGGTGGGGGCCGGTCAGCCCCAGCATTTT. The complete variable domain, with remaining parts taken from reference TRBV15 and TRBJ1-5, reads DAMVIQNPRYQVTQFGKPVTLSCSQTLNHNVMYWYQQKSSQAPKLLFHYYDKDFNNEADTPDNFQSRRPNTSFCFLDIRSPGLGDTAMYLCATSGRRVGAGQPQHFGDGTRLSIL.